This record looks at one TCR beta chain sequence and its context. Deletions cut 5 bases from V and 2 bases from J, with 13 bases between. This CDR3 is built from 14 residues. Germline lookup yields CDR1 SGDLS and CDR2 YYNGEE. The data were taken from a study of shared clonotypes between healthy human individuals. CD45RO negativity and positive selection for CCR7 defined naive CD8 cells, a population that excluded terminally differentiated effector memory CD45RA+ cells. The method was immunoSEQ multiplex PCR; TCRdb's version includes in-frame clones alone and lacks a portion of them. The sample consists of about 1.9 million clones, roughly 95% of them appearing once.

This receptor was taken from a man younger than 35 in good health. Some clones in this sample may be carry-over from other donors' samples. The rearrangement joins TRBV9 to TRBJ1-1; a possible D gene is TRBD1 (5 bases). Sequenced input: naive CD8+ T cells from PBMCs. The CDR3 loop reads CASRRDGGNTEAFF. Here the CDR3 DNA reads TGTGCCAGCAGACGGGACGGTGGAAACACTGAAGCTTTCTTT.